The sequence of this T cell receptor beta chain was determined in a study of blood T cell repertoires in COVID-19. Overall study context: Sources were T cells, B-cell-depleted T cells, or PBMCs; the material itself was cDNA or gDNA.

Trimming cost V 2 bases and J 5 bases, with 9 bases left between them. The CDR3 extends over 13 amino acids. Germline V CDR1 and CDR2: SEHNR, FQNEAQ (reference sequence). Data came from immunoSEQ multiplex PCR; TCRdb stores just in-frame clones and leaves some out. The sample yields almost 80,000 clones, around 80% seen once. The rearrangement links TRBV7-9 to TRBJ2-5; D gene ambiguous. This TCR derives from a woman aged 70 to 79 with acute or convalescent COVID-19. Specimen: peripheral blood. CDR3 sequence reads: CASSLMGMETQYF. The DNA for the CDR3 is TGTGCCAGCAGCTTAATGGGCATGGAGACCCAGTACTTC.